This record looks at one TCR beta chain sequence and its context. This sample is part of a study of cytomegalovirus exposure and HLA in healthy donors. Trimming removed 6 bases from V and 4 bases from J, with 10 bases in between. From germline, CDR1 is MNHNS and CDR2 SASEGT. This CDR3 contains 13 residues. Primers for the PCR totalled 60 Vbeta and 13 Jbeta. Some clones are missing from TCRdb's copy, which holds only in-frame ones; the method was immunoSEQ multiplex PCR. The profile covers some 120,000 clones, with 77% appearing a single time and 13% taken by the ten largest. V gene TRBV6-1 combines with J gene TRBJ1-5; D possibly corresponds to TRBD1 (6 bases). Sequencing input: PBMCs. The source is a woman in her 40s in good health and CMV-seropositive. The CDR3 spells CASRVRGNQPQHF. CDR3 in DNA: TGTGCCAGCAGGGTTAGGGGGAATCAGCCCCAGCATTTT.